A single sample is the source of the 23 T cell receptor beta chains below, sequenced in a study of identical twins. MiXCR, applied by TCRdb to the 5' RACE reads, yields one record per CDR3 protein. The table shows about 450,000 distinct CDR3 sequences, with around 20% occurring only once. Specimen: naive T cells sorted from blood. Every receptor here comes from a man between 50 and 59 years old in good health.

The chain has TRBV15 and TRBJ2-1; D not resolved. This CDR3 contains 14 residues. The germline V and J ends were trimmed by 4 bases and 4 bases, with 11 bases remaining between them. Germline lookup yields CDR1 LNHNV and CDR2 YYDKDF (reference sequence). The CDR3 sequence: CATSKYKIYNEQFF. The CDR3 DNA reads TGTGCCACCAGCAAATACAAGATTTACAATGAGCAGTTCTTC.

This clonotype was picked up a small number of times. This rearrangement joins TRBV27 to TRBJ1-1, with a weak D call TRBD1 (5 bases). The germline V and J ends were trimmed by 7 bases and 7 bases, with 10 bases remaining between them. Germline-derived CDR1 and CDR2 are MNHEY and SMNVEV (reference sequence). The CDR3 has 11 residues. CDR3 amino acids: CASIEGREAFF. CDR3 DNA sequence: TGTGCCAGCATTGAGGGACGTGAAGCTTTCTTT.

This clonotype was recorded at least ten times. The CDR3, as DNA: TGTGCCATCAGTGACTTAGCGGGAGGCCGCTCCTACGAGCAGTACTTC. Translating it yields CAISDLAGGRSYEQYF. This chain links TRBV10-3 with TRBJ2-7; 10 nucleotides line up with TRBD2. The ends lost 3 bases at V and 0 bases at J; junction bases unmatched: 5. CDR3 length equals 16 residues. Germline V gene lookup returns CDR1 ENHRY and CDR2 SYGVKD.

There are a few counts of this clonotype. The J gene is TRBJ2-1, the V gene TRBV27; 11 bases align to TRBD2. The CDR3 has 16 amino acids. CDR1 is MNHEY and CDR2 is SMNVEV in the germline V gene (reference sequence). The V segment lost 0 bases and the J segment 7 bases; nucleotides outside the gene matches: 5. In nucleotides, the CDR3 is TGTGCCAGCAGTTTATCAAGACTAGCGGGGCATAATGAGCAGTTCTTC. Protein sequence: CASSLSRLAGHNEQFF.

This clonotype came up many times. The rearrangement uses TRBV11-2 and TRBJ2-4, with a possible D match to TRBD1 (6 bases). Trimming removed 5 bases from V and 0 bases from J, with 20 bases in between. Germline V gene lookup returns CDR1 SGHAT and CDR2 FQNNGV. The CDR3 has 18 amino acids. The DNA for the CDR3 is TGTGCCAGCAGCATCGCCGGGACATTCGACCTAGCCAAAAACATTCAGTACTTC. This codes for CASSIAGTFDLAKNIQYF.

This clonotype was recorded many times. The chain is built from TRBV25-1 and TRBJ2-1, with TRBD1 matching 11 bases. This CDR3 has 14 residues. Germline V CDR1 and CDR2: MGHDK, SYGVNS. Trimming removed 2 bases from V and 9 bases from J; junction bases left unmatched: 3. CDR3 DNA sequence: TGTGCCAGCAGTGAACCGGGACAGGGGGGTGAGCAGTTCTTC. Its translation is CASSEPGQGGEQFF.

This clonotype was observed a few times. The chain recombines TRBV5-6 with TRBJ2-1; D is possibly TRBD1 (6 bases). The CDR3 runs to 15 residues. V was shortened by 5 bases and J by 3 bases, with 15 bases between the two germline ends. The germline V gene encodes CDR1 SGHDT and CDR2 YYEEEE. The DNA of the CDR3 is TGTGCCAGCAGTAGTCGACAGGAGTTCTACAATGAGCAGTTCTTC. Translated: CASSSRQEFYNEQFF. Full variable domain (rest looked up from reference TRBV5-6 and TRBJ2-1): DAGVTQSPTHLIKTRGQQVTLRCSPKSGHDTVSWYQQALGQGPQFIFQYYEEEERQRGNFPDRFSGHQFPNYSSELNVNALLLGDSALYLCASSSRQEFYNEQFFGPGTRLTVL.

A single count supports this clonotype. A much larger clonotype is one base distant, so this may be a read error. This CDR3 is missing its conserved last phenylalanine or tryptophan, likely due to a read error. This sequence joins TRBV2 and TRBJ2-3; 11 bases align to TRBD2. J gave up 5 bases and V 7 bases, and 8 bases lay outside the gene matches. Germline V gene sequence: CDR1 SNHLY, CDR2 FYNNEI. The CDR3 is 15 residues long. The CDR3 nucleotides read TGTGCCAGCATCATAGCGGGGGGGCCTCGAGATACGCAGTATTCT. The encoded protein is CASIIAGGPRDTQYS.

The chain couples TRBV10-2 to TRBJ2-2; 7 nucleotides align to TRBD1. Germline-derived CDR1 and CDR2 are WSHSY and SAAADI. V lost 7 bases, J lost 4 bases, and 0 bases stayed unmatched. The CDR3 consists of 12 residues. DNA for the CDR3: TGCGCCAGCAAGGGGGCCACCGGGGAGCTGTTTTTT. Its translation is CASKGATGELFF.

The chain carries TRBV4-1 and TRBJ2-1; TRBD1 is a possible D gene (6 bases). From germline, CDR1 is MGHRA and CDR2 YSYEKL. The CDR3 is 16 amino acids. Deletions cut 0 bases from V and 0 bases from J, with 9 bases between. The CDR3 bases are TGCGCCAGCAGCCAAGATCCGGACAGCTCCTACAATGAGCAGTTCTTC. Residues: CASSQDPDSSYNEQFF.

This clonotype turned up a few times. V and J are TRBV12-3 or TRBV12-4 and TRBJ2-7; TRBD2 aligns across 14 bases. The CDR3 has 18 amino acids. V lost 5 bases and J lost 0; bases outside the gene matches: 9. The CDR3 loop reads CASSPRLGTSGSSYEQYF. CDR3 DNA sequence: TGTGCCAGCAGTCCTAGATTGGGGACTAGCGGGAGCTCCTACGAGCAGTACTTC.

This sequence joins TRBV12-3 or TRBV12-4 and TRBJ1-2, with no clear D. This CDR3 is 12 amino acids long. V was cut by 7 bases and J by 4 bases, with 10 bases left in between. The CDR3 reads CASTPSGYGYTF. The CDR3 DNA reads TGTGCCAGCACCCCCTCCGGCTATGGCTACACCTTC.

This clonotype was seen ten or more times. The J gene is TRBJ2-3, the V gene TRBV20-1, with 9 positions matching TRBD2. Germline CDR1 reads DFQATT; CDR2 reads SNEGSKA (reference sequence). This CDR3 has 18 residues. V lost 4 bases to trimming and J lost 2 bases; unmatched junction nucleotides: 16. The CDR3 DNA reads TGCAGTGCTAATTCCGGGACTAGCCCCCCTTTATCCACAGATACGCAGTATTTT. Encoded protein: CSANSGTSPPLSTDTQYF.

V and J are TRBV3-1 and TRBJ2-3; no reliable D call. V was pared by 0 bases and J by 1 base, with 11 bases between. Per the germline V gene, CDR1 is LGHDT and CDR2 is YNNKEL (reference sequence). CDR3 length: 16 residues. The CDR3 sequence: CASSQDLNVRTDTQYF. CDR3 sequence (DNA): TGTGCCAGCAGCCAAGATCTTAATGTCCGCACAGATACGCAGTATTTT.

V gene TRBV7-3 combines with J gene TRBJ2-1, with D possibly TRBD2 on 6 matching bases. V dropped 4 bases and J dropped 1 base, with 11 bases sitting between them. CDR3 length: 15 residues. Germline V gene data show CDR1 as SGHTA and CDR2 as FQGTGA. The CDR3 spells CASSSVAASYNEQFF. The CDR3 DNA sequence: TGTGCCAGCAGCTCCGTAGCGGCTTCCTACAATGAGCAGTTCTTC.

This clonotype was seen a few times. The chain carries TRBV18 and TRBJ2-7, with a weak D call TRBD2 (5 bases). V lost 0 bases and J 5 bases, leaving 11 bases between the germline ends. Germline V gives CDR1 KGHSH, CDR2 LQKENI. This CDR3 has 14 amino acids. In DNA, the CDR3 is TGTGCCAGCTCACCACCGAGGCTAGCCCACGAGCAGTACTTC. Translation gives CASSPPRLAHEQYF. The full variable domain, completed using reference TRBV18 and TRBJ2-7, is NAGVMQNPRHLVRRRGQEARLRCSPMKGHSHVYWYRQLPEEGLKFMVYLQKENIIDESGMPKERFSAEFPKEGPSILRIQQVVRGDSAAYFCASSPPRLAHEQYFGPGTRLTVT.

This clonotype was seen a handful of times. The rearrangement uses TRBV4-2 and TRBJ1-3, with D unresolved. Germline V gene sequence: CDR1 LGHNA, CDR2 YNFKEQ. Trimming took off 1 base at V and 5 bases at J, with 15 bases between the two ends. The CDR3 contains 16 residues. CDR3 sequence reads: CASSQGSDTRRNTIYF. In nucleotides, the CDR3 is TGTGCCAGCAGCCAAGGATCTGACACAAGGAGAAACACCATATATTTT.

This clonotype has a count of ten or more. The chain joins TRBV5-1 to TRBJ1-1, with D possibly TRBD1 on 5 matching bases. The CDR3 covers 14 residues. The ends were cut back, 2 bases at V and 1 base at J, with 9 bases in the middle. Per the germline V gene, CDR1 is SGHRS and CDR2 is YFSETQ. This chain's CDR3 is CASSFGDSNTEAFF. The CDR3, as DNA: TGCGCCAGCAGCTTCGGGGACTCGAACACTGAAGCTTTCTTT.

The rearrangement joins TRBV11-2 to TRBJ2-5, with D perhaps matching TRBD2 (6 bases). With 2 bases removed from V and 5 bases from J, the gap between germline ends came to 18 bases. Germline CDR1 is SGHAT and CDR2 is FQNNGV. This CDR3 has 16 amino acids. In DNA form, the CDR3 reads TGTGCCAGCAGCTTATGGTCGGGCGGGGTTAAGGAGACCCAGTACTTC. It yields the protein CASSLWSGGVKETQYF.

The chain employs TRBV12-3 or TRBV12-4 and TRBJ2-7, with 7 bases aligning to TRBD2. Losses at the gene ends were 5 bases for V and 3 bases for J; bases not matched to a gene: 13. The CDR3 loop spans 16 amino acids. CDR3 sequence (DNA): TGTGCCAGCAGTACCTTGAGACTAGCCCTTAGCTACGAGCAGTACTTC. It yields the protein CASSTLRLALSYEQYF.

This clonotype was found a few times. This chain links TRBV28 with TRBJ2-3; 7 positions match TRBD2. The germline CDR1 and CDR2 sequences are MDHEN and SYDVKM. The V segment lost 3 bases and the J segment 2 bases; nucleotides outside the gene matches: 8. The CDR3 sequence is 16 residues long. This CDR3 reads CASSLTPSGVTDTQYF. CDR3 DNA: TGTGCCAGCAGTTTGACCCCGAGCGGGGTCACAGATACGCAGTATTTT.

There are a few counts of this clonotype. The chain has TRBV20-1 and TRBJ2-7; D might be TRBD1 or TRBD2, each matching 6 bases. Trimming removed 0 bases from V and 5 bases from J, with 14 bases in between. This CDR3 comprises 14 residues. Germline V CDR1 and CDR2: DFQATT, SNEGSKA (reference sequence). This CDR3 reads CSARDRYGGHEQYF. CDR3 nucleotides: TGCAGTGCTAGAGATCGTTACGGGGGCCACGAGCAGTACTTC.

This chain uses TRBV4-3 with TRBJ1-6; 8 bases line up with TRBD1. The CDR3 extends over 15 amino acids. Germline V CDR1 and CDR2: LGHNA, YSLEER. Unmatched junction bases numbered 4, after V lost 0 bases and J lost 9 bases. The CDR3 is CASSQDGTGPSPLHF. As DNA, the CDR3 is TGCGCCAGCAGCCAAGACGGGACAGGACCTTCACCCCTCCACTTT.